This T cell receptor (beta chain) came from a study of T cells in Graves' hyperthyroidism and ophthalmopathy. Amplified TCR beta CDR3 regions derived from RNA transcripts. Carried out on the TCR CDR3, a first-round RT-PCR used the HTBI primer set. Each CDR3 protein gets one entry after TCRdb re-called the multiplex PCR reads with MiXCR. The data hold 150,000 or so distinct CDR3 sequences, with approximately 9% observed a single time. This CDR3 has 16 amino acids. Germline values: CDR1 MGHRA, CDR2 YSYEKL. The V and J ends lost 5 bases and 6 bases, in that order; junction bases with no gene match: 9. This clonotype was recorded a few times.

The V and J genes are TRBV4-1 and TRBJ1-6; 8 positions match TRBD1. Sequenced: blood. This clonotype was obtained from a young woman with Graves' hyperthyroidism that later progressed to Graves' ophthalmopathy. CDR3 residues: CASSEQGANVNSPLHF. In DNA, the CDR3 is TGCGCCAGCAGCGAGCAGGGGGCTAACGTTAATTCACCCCTCCACTTT.